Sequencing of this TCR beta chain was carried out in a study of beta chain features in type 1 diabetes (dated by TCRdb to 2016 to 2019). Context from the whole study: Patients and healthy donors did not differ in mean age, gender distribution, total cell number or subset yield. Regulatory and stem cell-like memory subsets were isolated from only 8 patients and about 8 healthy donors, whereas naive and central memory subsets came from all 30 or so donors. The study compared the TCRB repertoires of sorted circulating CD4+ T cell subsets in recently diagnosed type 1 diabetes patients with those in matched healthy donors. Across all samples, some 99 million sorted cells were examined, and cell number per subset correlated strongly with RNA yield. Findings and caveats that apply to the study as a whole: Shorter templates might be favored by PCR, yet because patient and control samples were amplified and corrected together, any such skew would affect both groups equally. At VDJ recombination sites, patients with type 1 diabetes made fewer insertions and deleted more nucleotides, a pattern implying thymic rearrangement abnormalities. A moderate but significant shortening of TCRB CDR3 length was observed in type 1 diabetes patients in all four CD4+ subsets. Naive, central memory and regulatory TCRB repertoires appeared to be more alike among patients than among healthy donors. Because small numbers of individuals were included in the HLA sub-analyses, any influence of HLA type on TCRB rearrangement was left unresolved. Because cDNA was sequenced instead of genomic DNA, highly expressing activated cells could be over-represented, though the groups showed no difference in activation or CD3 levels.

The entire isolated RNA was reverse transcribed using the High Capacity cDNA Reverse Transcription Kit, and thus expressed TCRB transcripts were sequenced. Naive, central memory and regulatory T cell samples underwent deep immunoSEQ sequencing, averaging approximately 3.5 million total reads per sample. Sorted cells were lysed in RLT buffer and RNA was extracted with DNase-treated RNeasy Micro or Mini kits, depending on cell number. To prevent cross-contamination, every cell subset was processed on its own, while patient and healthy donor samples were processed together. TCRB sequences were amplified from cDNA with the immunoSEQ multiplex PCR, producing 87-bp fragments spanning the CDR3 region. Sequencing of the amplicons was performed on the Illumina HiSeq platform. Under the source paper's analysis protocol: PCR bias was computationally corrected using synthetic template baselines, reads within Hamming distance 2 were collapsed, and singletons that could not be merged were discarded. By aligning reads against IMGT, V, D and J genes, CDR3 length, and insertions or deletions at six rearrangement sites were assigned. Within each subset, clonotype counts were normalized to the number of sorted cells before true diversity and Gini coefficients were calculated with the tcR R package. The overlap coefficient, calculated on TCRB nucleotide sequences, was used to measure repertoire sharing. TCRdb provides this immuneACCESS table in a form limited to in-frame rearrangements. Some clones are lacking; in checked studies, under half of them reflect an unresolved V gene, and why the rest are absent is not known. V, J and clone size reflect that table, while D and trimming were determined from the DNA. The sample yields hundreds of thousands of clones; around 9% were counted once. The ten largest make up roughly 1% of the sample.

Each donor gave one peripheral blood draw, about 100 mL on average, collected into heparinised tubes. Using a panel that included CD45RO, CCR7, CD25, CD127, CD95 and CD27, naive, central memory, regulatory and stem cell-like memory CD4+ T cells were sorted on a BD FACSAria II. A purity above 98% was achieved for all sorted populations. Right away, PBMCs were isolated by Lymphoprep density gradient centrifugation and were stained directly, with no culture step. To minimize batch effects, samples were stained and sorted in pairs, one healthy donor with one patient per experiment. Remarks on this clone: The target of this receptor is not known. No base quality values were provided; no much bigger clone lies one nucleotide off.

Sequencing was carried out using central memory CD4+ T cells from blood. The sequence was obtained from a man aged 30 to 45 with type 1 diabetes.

The nucleotide sequence reads TGTGCCAGCAGCTACTCTAGCGGGGGCCGCTCCTACAATGAGCAGTTCTTC. This translates into CASSYSSGGRSYNEQFF. The receptor chain draws on TRBV7-2 and TRBJ2-1; 10 bases in between match TRBD2. Germline trimming amounts to 4 bases on V and 0 bases on J, with 6 as the count of junction bases outside the gene matches. Based on the germline V gene, the CDR1 and CDR2 sequences are SGHTA and FQGNSA. CDR3 length: 17 amino acids, cysteine to phenylalanine. Just CDR3 DNA is preserved here, 51 bases in frame from base 1.